The clone carrying this T cell receptor beta chain was found a few times. Its antigen remains unidentified. At one boundary the junction diverges from the germline segment, which might be a read error. TCRdb independently ran MiXCR on the reads; one entry per CDR3 protein. The sample lists some 230,000 distinct CDR3 sequences, over 20% occurring once. This specimen comes from a study of T cell repertoires in cytomegalovirus infection. Study summary: Based on public TCR beta signatures, there were indications of CMV infection and of a matching HLA type. Overall study findings and caveats: Public TCR beta family frequency separated CMV-and-HLA carriers, including in an independent cohort. The study found HLA-C-restricted CMV-specific TCR beta clonotypes dominating the ex vivo response.

This receptor was taken from a human donor in good health (CMV status not recorded). Some clones in this sample may be carry-over from other donors' samples. The sample was CD8+ T cells from PBMCs.

The CDR3 DNA follows: TGTGCCAGCAGCTTAGATAGCAGACCCGGAGAGCTGTTTTTT. Protein sequence: CASSLDSRPGELFF. This chain connects TRBV11-3 to TRBJ2-2; D not resolved. This CDR3 has 14 residues. Germline CDR1 and CDR2: SGHNT and YENEEA.